This is a list of T cell receptor beta chains from one sample in a study of Ad26.COV2.S vaccination and SARS-CoV-2 variants. Method: immunoSEQ multiplex PCR; TCRdb's copy keeps in-frame clones and lacks some. The sample has over 400,000 clones, about nine tenths seen once. Sequenced here: peripheral blood, sampled in a trial of Ad26.COV2.S vaccine versus placebo. The source is a person between 18 and 65 years old who received the Ad26.COV2.S COVID-19 vaccine or a placebo. The conserved cysteine and the conserved F or W are not part of the CDR3 here. A D gene is named only where the DNA matches it firmly. Expanded clones get a size class; other rows say once, few or many, or leave the size out.

TRBD1,TRBJ2-7,-,TRBV28,ASSQGAGGVSYEQY
-,TRBJ2-1,-,TRBV5-4,ASSLVGSDEQF
TRBD2,TRBJ2-1,-,TRBV4-2,ASRGLAYNEQF
-,TRBJ2-7,-,TRBV7-9,ASSDGTFFSGNEQY
-,TRBJ2-1,-,TRBV11-2,ASSFGGRLYNEQF
-,TRBJ2-7,-,TRBV7-2,ASSYPGRYTYEQY
-,TRBJ1-2,-,TRBV4-1,ASSQDGNYGYT
TRBD2,TRBJ2-5,once,TRBV13,ASQALGERGGKETQY
TRBD2,TRBJ2-1,-,TRBV11-2,ASSLDVTSGRIVNNEQF
-,TRBJ2-7,once,TRBV5-1,ASSGAGTGFSYEQY
TRBD1,TRBJ1-5,once,TRBV28,ASSGQGVYKPQH
TRBD1,TRBJ1-5,-,TRBV7-8,ASSYSGTGNQPQH
-,TRBJ1-2,once,TRBV29-1,SVEIANGYT
TRBD2,TRBJ2-7,-,TRBV11-2,ASTPGGLAGFPYEQY
-,TRBJ2-3,-,TRBV7-9,ASSLEIADTQY
-,TRBJ1-5,-,TRBV10-3,AISEGQGWNQPQH
TRBD2,TRBJ2-7,-,TRBV18,ASSPLREGEQY
-,TRBJ2-7,-,TRBV21-1,ASSKVALEHEQY
-,TRBJ2-6,-,TRBV5-5,ASSLAHSQGPGANVLT
TRBD2,TRBJ2-1,-,TRBV2,ASSEALAGGGEQF
TRBD1,TRBJ1-5,few,TRBV6-2/TRBV6-3,ASSLQGASNQPQH
TRBD2,TRBJ2-3,-,TRBV9,ASSLGRAATSTDTQY
-,TRBJ2-3,-,TRBV28,ASSPETPRGNTQY
-,TRBJ1-5,-,TRBV7-8,ASSPAGGYQPQH
-,TRBJ2-7,-,TRBV7-9,ASSRSPYEQY
TRBD1,TRBJ2-2,-,TRBV5-1,ASSWGQGSPTGELF
TRBD1,TRBJ1-3,-,TRBV5-1,ASSLRDSTYLSGNTIY
TRBD1,TRBJ2-5,-,TRBV5-1,ASSVTGVGAQETQY
-,TRBJ2-7,few,TRBV2,ASKMSFSSYEQY
TRBD2,TRBJ2-7,-,TRBV7-2,ASSPRASGEPYEQY
-,TRBJ1-1,few,TRBV6-2/TRBV6-3,ASSYNGGNTEAF
-,TRBJ2-7,-,TRBV13,ASSLTHYEQY
-,TRBJ1-1,-,TRBV19,ASSIGGMNTEAF
-,TRBJ1-6,-,TRBV21-1,ASSKEVHGPQRGNSPLH
-,TRBJ2-3,-,TRBV30,AWSSGLGTDTQY
-,TRBJ2-5,-,TRBV7-9,ASSTSAEKETQY
-,TRBJ2-7,-,TRBV4-2,ASSQEVSETDLSYEQY
-,TRBJ2-4,-,TRBV2,ASTIDLAKNIQY
-,TRBJ2-1,-,TRBV6-2/TRBV6-3,ASSYFSFNEQF
-,TRBJ2-1,-,TRBV9,ASSVVGGYPF